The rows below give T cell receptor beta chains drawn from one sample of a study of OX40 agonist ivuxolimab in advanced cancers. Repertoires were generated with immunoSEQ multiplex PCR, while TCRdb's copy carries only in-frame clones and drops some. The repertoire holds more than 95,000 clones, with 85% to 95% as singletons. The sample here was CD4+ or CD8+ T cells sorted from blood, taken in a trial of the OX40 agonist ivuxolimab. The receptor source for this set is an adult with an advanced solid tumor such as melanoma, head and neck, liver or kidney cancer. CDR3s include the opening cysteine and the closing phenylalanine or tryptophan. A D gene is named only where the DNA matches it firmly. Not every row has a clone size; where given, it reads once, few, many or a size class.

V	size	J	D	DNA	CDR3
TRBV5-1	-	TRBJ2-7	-	TGCGCCAGCAGCTTGGATGGCAGGAAAACCTACGAGCAGTACTTC	CASSLDGRKTYEQYF
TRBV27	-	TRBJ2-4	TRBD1	TGTGCCAGCAGTCGGACAGGGCTAGCCAAAAACATTCAGTACTTC	CASSRTGLAKNIQYF
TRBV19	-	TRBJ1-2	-	TGTGCCAGTAGTATAAGGTTAAGGGCCTCCAACTATGGCTACACCTTC	CASSIRLRASNYGYTF
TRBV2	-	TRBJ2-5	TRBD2	TGTGCCAGCAGTTTTAGCGGGAGGGCCGGGGAGACCCAGTACTTC	CASSFSGRAGETQYF
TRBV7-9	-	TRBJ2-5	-	TGTGCCAGCACCGGAATCCGACGGGAACAAGAGACCCAGTACTTC	CASTGIRREQETQYF
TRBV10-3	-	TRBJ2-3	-	TGTGCCATCAGTGATCAGCAGGGGCCGGATACGCAGTATTTT	CAISDQQGPDTQYF
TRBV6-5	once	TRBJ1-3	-	TGTGCCAGCAGCTTGGGGGGGCTAGGAAACACCATATATTTT	CASSLGGLGNTIYF
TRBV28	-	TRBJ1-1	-	TGTGCCAGCAGTTTTCCCACTGAAGCTTTCTTT	CASSFPTEAFF
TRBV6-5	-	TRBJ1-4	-	TGTGCCAGCAGGGGGGGCGAAAAACTGTTTTTT	CASRGGEKLFF
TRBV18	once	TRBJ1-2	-	TGTGCCAGCTCACCCATCCTGGGGACCGCAGGCTACACCTTC	CASSPILGTAGYTF
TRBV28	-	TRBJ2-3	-	TGTGCCAGCAGTCGATCCGGGGGAACATCAGATACGCAGTATTTT	CASSRSGGTSDTQYF
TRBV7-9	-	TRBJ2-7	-	TGTGCCAGCAGCTTTCCGGGGGAGCAGTACTTC	CASSFPGEQYF
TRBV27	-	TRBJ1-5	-	TGTGCCAGCAGCTCTGTAAGGGGTCATCAGCCCCAGCATTTT	CASSSVRGHQPQHF
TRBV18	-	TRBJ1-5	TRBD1	TGTGCCAGCTCACCATTGGGACAGGGGGATCAGCCCCAGCATTTT	CASSPLGQGDQPQHF
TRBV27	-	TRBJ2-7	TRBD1	TGTGCCAGCAGTTTCGGGACAGGTATGACCTACGAGCAGTACTTC	CASSFGTGMTYEQYF
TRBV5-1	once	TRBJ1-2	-	TGCGCCAGCAGCCCGGGACGGAGAGCTAACTATGGCTACACCTTC	CASSPGRRANYGYTF
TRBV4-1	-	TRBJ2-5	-	TGCGCCAGCAGTATGGGCCCCACCAACCAAGAGACCCAGTACTTC	CASSMGPTNQETQYF
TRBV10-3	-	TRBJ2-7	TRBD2	TGTGCCATCAGTGAGTCGACTAGCGGGAGGGACGAGCAGTACTTC	CAISESTSGRDEQYF
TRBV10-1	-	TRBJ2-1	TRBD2	TGCGCCAGCACGGCGGGAGGGCATGGTGAGCAGTTCTTC	CASTAGGHGEQFF
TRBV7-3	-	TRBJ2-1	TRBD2	TGTGCCAGCAGCCCCCGACTAGCGGGGAATGAGCAGTTCTTC	CASSPRLAGNEQFF
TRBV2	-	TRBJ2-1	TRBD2	TGTGCCAGCAGAGTAGCGGGAGGGCCTTTGACTTATGAGCAGTTCTTC	CASRVAGGPLTYEQFF
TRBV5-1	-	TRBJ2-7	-	TGCGCCAGCAGCTTGGCCGAACTCTCCTACGAGCAGTACTTC	CASSLAELSYEQYF
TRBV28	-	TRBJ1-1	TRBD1	TGTGCCAGCAGTTTATCGACAGGGAGAACTGAAGCTTTCTTT	CASSLSTGRTEAFF
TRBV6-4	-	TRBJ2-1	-	TGTGCCAGCAGTGCCGTAGCGGCCTCCTACAATGAGCAGTTCTTC	CASSAVAASYNEQFF
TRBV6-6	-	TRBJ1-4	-	TGTGCCAGCAGATACAGTGAAAAACTGTTTTTT	CASRYSEKLFF
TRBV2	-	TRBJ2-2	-	TGTGCCAGCAGTGAAAAGGGATCCAAACAAGCCCCGAACACCGGGGAGCTGTTTTTT	CASSEKGSKQAPNTGELFF
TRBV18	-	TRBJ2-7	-	TGTGCCAGCTCACCCCCTGGGGGACGGATCTCCTACGAGCAGTACTTC	CASSPPGGRISYEQYF
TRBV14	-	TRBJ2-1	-	TGTGCCAGCAGCCAAAGAGAAGGGTTCAATGAGCAGTTCTTC	CASSQREGFNEQFF
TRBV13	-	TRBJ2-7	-	TGTGCCAGCAGCTTAGAGAGTTCCTACGAGCAGTACTTC	CASSLESSYEQYF
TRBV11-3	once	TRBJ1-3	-	TGTGCCAGCAGCTTCGGGACAACTGGAAACACCATATATTTT	CASSFGTTGNTIYF
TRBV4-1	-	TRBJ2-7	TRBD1	TGCGCCAGCAGCCAACAGGGGGCGTTGGCCTACGAGCAGTACTTC	CASSQQGALAYEQYF
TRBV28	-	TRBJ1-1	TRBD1	TGTGCCAGCAGTCTGGGACAGCCAGCTTTCTTT	CASSLGQPAFF
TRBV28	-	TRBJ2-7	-	TGTGCCCTGGGAGAGCCCTCCTACGAGCAGTACTTC	CALGEPSYEQYF
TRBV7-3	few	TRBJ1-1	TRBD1	TGTGCCAGCAGCCTAGAGGACAGGTTTGAAGCTTTCTTT	CASSLEDRFEAFF
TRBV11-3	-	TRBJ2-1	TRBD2	TGTGCCAGCAGCTTGGGACTAGCGGCTGAGCAGTTCTTC	CASSLGLAAEQFF
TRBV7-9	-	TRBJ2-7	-	TGTGCCAGCAGCCTCGACTACGAGCAGTACTTC	CASSLDYEQYF
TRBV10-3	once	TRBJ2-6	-	TGTGGGGCTGGGGGCCCCTCTGGGGCCAACGTCCTGACTTTC	CGAGGPSGANVLTF
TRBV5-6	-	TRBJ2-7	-	TGTGCCAGCAGCTCCTTGCAGATGAGTTACGAGCAGTACTTC	CASSSLQMSYEQYF
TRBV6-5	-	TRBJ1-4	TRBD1	TGTGCCAGCAGGGGAACAGGGGGCATCGGAAAACTGTTTTTT	CASRGTGGIGKLFF
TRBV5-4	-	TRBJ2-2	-	TGTGCCAGCAGCTTGGAGGTCGGGAGGAACACCGGGGAGCTGTTTTTT	CASSLEVGRNTGELFF
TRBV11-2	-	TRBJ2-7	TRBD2	TGTGCCAGCAGCTTAGAGTCTAGCGGGGAGCAGTACTTC	CASSLESSGEQYF
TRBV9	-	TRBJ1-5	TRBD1	TGTGCCAGCAGCAAGAGGGGCGACAGGGGGGAACAGCCCCAGCATTTT	CASSKRGDRGEQPQHF
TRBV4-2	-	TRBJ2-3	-	TGTGCCAGCAGCCGGGACAGCGGGTGGGGGGCGCAGTATTTT	CASSRDSGWGAQYF
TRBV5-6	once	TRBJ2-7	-	TGTGCCAGCACCAGCTCCTACGAGCAGTACTTC	CASTSSYEQYF
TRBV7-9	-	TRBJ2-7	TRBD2	TGTGCCAGCAGCTTAGGGTTGGCTAGCGGGAGATTCTACGAGCAGTACTTC	CASSLGLASGRFYEQYF
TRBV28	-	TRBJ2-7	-	TGTGCCAGCTCCAGTGACGGAGCCCCCTACGAGCAGTACTTC	CASSSDGAPYEQYF
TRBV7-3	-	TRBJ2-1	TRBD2	TGTGCCAGCAGCTTGACTAGCGGGAGAAGGGCTGAGCAGTTCTTC	CASSLTSGRRAEQFF
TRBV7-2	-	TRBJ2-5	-	TGTGCCAGCAGCTTATTGCCAGGGAGTCAAGAGACCCAGTACTTC	CASSLLPGSQETQYF